This TCR beta chain was observed in a study of tumor-infiltrating lymphocytes in glioblastoma multiforme. The table lists this clonotype with a count of one. What it binds is unknown. Study conclusions and caveats: The T cells in this sample were not sorted into functional subsets. TCR plus mutation findings rest on a single glioblastoma patient. RNA-based TCR sequencing may distort clone frequencies, since cells carry unequal TCR transcript numbers.

TCR beta libraries were built from RNA through three nested multiplex PCR rounds using modified ARM-PCR. TCRB-specific cDNA synthesis used 0.4 to 0.65 ug of total RNA. TCRdb itself ran the multiplex PCR reads through MiXCR, one entry per CDR3 protein. The data hold 12,000 or so distinct CDR3 sequences, with over 60% observed a single time. V was cut by 0 bases and J by 2 bases, with 22 bases left in between. Germline V CDR1 and CDR2: MNHNY, SVGAGI (reference sequence). The CDR3 sequence is 20 residues long. The sample was brain tumor tissue. This receptor was obtained from a male donor with glioblastoma. The chain joins TRBV6-6 to TRBJ2-2, with D perhaps being TRBD1 or TRBD2 (5 bases each). CDR3 residues: CASSYSPHLRDDLNTGELFF. CDR3 in DNA: TGTGCCAGCAGTTACTCCCCTCACTTAAGGGACGACCTTAACACCGGGGAGCTGTTTTTT.